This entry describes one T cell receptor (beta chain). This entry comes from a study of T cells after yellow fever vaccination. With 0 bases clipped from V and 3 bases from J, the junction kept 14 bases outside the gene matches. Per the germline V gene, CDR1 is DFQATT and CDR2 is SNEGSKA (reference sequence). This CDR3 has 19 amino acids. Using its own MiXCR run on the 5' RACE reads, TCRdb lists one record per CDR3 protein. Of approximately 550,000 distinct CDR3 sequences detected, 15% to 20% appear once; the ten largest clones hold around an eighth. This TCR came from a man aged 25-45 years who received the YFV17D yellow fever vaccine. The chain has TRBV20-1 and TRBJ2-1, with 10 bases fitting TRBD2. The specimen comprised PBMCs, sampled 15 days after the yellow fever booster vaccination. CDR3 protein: CSARDEKQSGRAGYNEQFF. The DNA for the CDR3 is TGCAGTGCTAGAGATGAGAAGCAGAGCGGGAGGGCCGGCTACAATGAGCAGTTCTTC.